The clone carrying this TCR beta chain has at least ten counts. These data are taken from a study of regulatory T cells in long-lasting Graves disease. To make TCR beta libraries, researchers used iRepertoire HTBI primers and Arm-PCR of CDR3 regions. TCRdb independently ran MiXCR on the multiplex PCR reads; one entry per CDR3 protein. The sample contains 300,000 or so distinct CDR3 sequences, about 19% of which appear only once. The CDR3 contains 11 residues. CDR1 and CDR2 from the germline V gene are MDHEN and SYDVKM. The V gene lost 5 bases and the J gene lost 11 bases, with 9 bases spanning the gap. Time point given: persistent/refractory GD, antithyroid drugs over 5 years with positive TRAb. RNA from PBMCs was the source of the TCR library.

The clonotype comes from a female donor with Graves disease. Here the sequenced sample was peripheral blood mononuclear cells (PBMCs), taken when the disease was refractory, from a patient treated with antithyroid drugs. The chain links TRBV28 to TRBJ1-4; D possibly corresponds to TRBD1 (5 bases). CDR3 sequence (DNA): TGTGCCAGCAGTAACCGACAGAAACTGTTTTTT. As protein: CASSNRQKLFF.